The 28 T cell receptor beta chains reported below all come from one sample, sequenced in a study of post-analysis software for immune sequencing data. General study results and limits: The five TRBV segments detected at higher frequency in patients than in controls included TRBV5-6, TRBV5-1 and TRBV20-1.

Prepared libraries of TCR beta cDNA carried unique molecular identifiers. TCRdb analysed the PCR reads with MiXCR anew, one entry per CDR3 protein. The sample yields more than 500,000 distinct CDR3 sequences, approximately 31% seen once. For these TCRs, the target antigens are not known. The specimen sequenced was blood. The receptors stem from a girl aged 2-17 years with multiple sclerosis.

This clonotype came up a few times. This sequence joins TRBV20-1 and TRBJ2-1; 9 bases match TRBD1. J gave up 1 base and V 3 bases, and 4 bases lay outside the gene matches. The CDR3 extends over 15 amino acids. In germline, CDR1 is DFQATT, CDR2 SNEGSKA (reference sequence). Written as DNA, the CDR3 is TGCAGTGCTAGGCAGGGGACAGGGTCCTACAATGAGCAGTTCTTC. It yields the protein CSARQGTGSYNEQFF.

The gene calls are TRBV29-1 and TRBJ2-5; D is possibly TRBD1 or TRBD2 (5 bases each). The CDR3 extends over 12 amino acids. Germline V lookup: CDR1 SQVTM, CDR2 ANQGSEA. V lost 3 bases to trimming and J lost 0 bases, with 5 bases between them. The CDR3 here is CSVEGHQETQYF. DNA for the CDR3: TGCAGCGTTGAGGGACACCAAGAGACCCAGTACTTC.

V and J are TRBV14 and TRBJ2-5, with 8 bases lining up with TRBD2. The germline gives CDR1 SGHDN, CDR2 FVKESK. The J segment lost 5 bases and the V segment lost 3 bases, leaving 8 bases of the junction unmatched. This CDR3 has 15 residues. The CDR3 nucleotides are TGTGCCAGCAGCCATATAGCGGGGTGGTCGGAGACCCAGTACTTC. It yields the protein CASSHIAGWSETQYF.

The chain joins TRBV5-1 to TRBJ1-1, with unresolved D. CDR1 and CDR2 from the germline V gene are SGHRS and YFSETQ. Deletions cut 0 bases from V and 5 bases from J, with 14 bases between. The CDR3 is 15 residues long. Here the CDR3 reads CASSLGGLKETEAFF. The CDR3 nucleotides are TGCGCCAGCAGCTTGGGAGGGCTCAAAGAGACTGAAGCTTTCTTT.

About this clonotype: A much larger clonotype is one base distant, so this may be a read error. The chain joins TRBV20-1 to TRBJ2-3; D is unresolved. CDR3 size: 12 residues. In germline, CDR1 is DFQATT, CDR2 SNEGSKA (reference sequence). The CDR3 loop reads CNARSREDTQYF. The CDR3 DNA reads as TGCAATGCTAGGTCCCGAGAAGATACGCAGTATTTT.

The chain has TRBV4-1 and TRBJ2-7; 7 bases fit TRBD2. This CDR3 is built from 16 residues. Losses at the gene ends were 0 bases for V and 0 bases for J; bases not matched to a gene: 5. The germline CDR1 and CDR2 sequences are MGHRA and YSYEKL. CDR3 coding DNA: TGCGCCAGCAGCCAAGATCTTCCGGGGGGCTCCTACGAGCAGTACTTC. Encoded protein: CASSQDLPGGSYEQYF.

The genes are TRBV9 and TRBJ2-1; 8 positions match TRBD2. The CDR3 is 15 amino acids. J was trimmed by 2 bases and V by 3 bases; bases with no gene match: 4. The germline V gene has CDR1 SGDLS and CDR2 YYNGEE. The CDR3 coding sequence is TGTGCCAGCAGCGCGGGACTAGTCGCCTACAATGAGCAGTTCTTC. Translation: CASSAGLVAYNEQFF.

The rearrangement links TRBV6-5 to TRBJ2-1; 8 nucleotides match TRBD2. Looked up from germline, CDR1 is MNHEY and CDR2 is SVGAGI. Germline trimming cut 2 bases from V and 6 bases from J; bases unmatched to any gene: 6. This CDR3 is 15 amino acids long. The CDR3 DNA is TGTGCCAGCAGTTACCGGGGGGGCCACCGCAATGAGCAGTTCTTC. Its translation: CASSYRGGHRNEQFF.

Ten or more counts support this clonotype. This chain joins TRBV5-6 and TRBJ2-5, with D tentatively TRBD1 or TRBD2 (6 bases each). Germline V CDR1 and CDR2: SGHDT, YYEEEE. The CDR3 is 13 residues long. Trimming removed 7 bases at V and 4 bases at J, with 14 bases between. CDR3 DNA: TGTGCCAGCCTGCTCGGAGGGGGAGAGACCCAGTACTTC. Translation gives CASLLGGGETQYF.

The V gene is TRBV6-5, the J gene TRBJ2-1, with 14 bases identical to TRBD2. The CDR3 extends over 14 amino acids. Germline V CDR1 and CDR2: MNHEY, SVGAGI. V shed 5 bases, J shed 15 bases, and the junction held 9 bases outside the gene matches. The CDR3 nucleotides read TGTGCCAGCAGTCCTGGGACTAGCGGGGGCCCCAGGTTCTTC. It yields the protein CASSPGTSGGPRFF.

This clonotype was counted at least ten times. The chain combines TRBV6-5 with TRBJ2-5, with 14 bases identical to TRBD2. Germline V CDR1 and CDR2: MNHEY, SVGAGI. This CDR3 contains 15 residues. Germline trimming cut 2 bases from V and 11 bases from J; bases unmatched to any gene: 7. The CDR3 protein is CASSYGTSGGYEQYF. CDR3 nucleotides: TGTGCCAGCAGTTACGGGACTAGCGGGGGTTATGAGCAGTACTTC.

This chain connects TRBV12-3 or TRBV12-4 to TRBJ2-3; D gene uncertain. V was pared by 7 bases and J by 2 bases, with 7 bases between. The CDR3 length is 12 residues. The CDR3 nucleotides read TGTGCCAGCACTTTCAACACAGATACGCAGTATTTT. Translating it yields CASTFNTDTQYF.

This clonotype came up a few times. The chain carries TRBV9 and TRBJ2-3, with D uncertain. The CDR3 is 12 amino acids. Trimming left V 4 bases short and J 4 bases short, with 7 bases between. The germline gives CDR1 SGDLS, CDR2 YYNGEE. The CDR3 DNA reads TGTGCCAGCAGCACTGCCTCAGATACGCAGTATTTT. Residues: CASSTASDTQYF.

The V gene is TRBV7-2, the J gene TRBJ1-5, with TRBD1 as a possible D gene (6 bases). V was trimmed by 5 bases and J by 0 bases, leaving 11 bases between them. Germline CDR1 is SGHTA and CDR2 is FQGNSA. The CDR3 length is 15 residues. CDR3 amino acids: CASSPWTDSNQPQHF. In DNA, the CDR3 is TGTGCCAGCAGCCCATGGACAGATAGCAATCAGCCCCAGCATTTT.

V and J are TRBV14 and TRBJ2-5, with 9 bases matching TRBD1. Germline CDR1 and CDR2: SGHDN and FVKESK. The CDR3 extends over 14 amino acids. J gave up 11 bases and V 4 bases, and 11 bases lay outside the gene matches. CDR3 residues: CASSRRDRDREQYF. As DNA, the CDR3 is TGTGCCAGCAGCCGCCGGGACAGGGATCGGGAGCAGTACTTC.

This clonotype has at least ten counts. The chain uses TRBV7-9 and TRBJ2-1; tentative D call: TRBD2 (7 bases). V was pared by 2 bases and J by 10 bases, with 18 bases between. Germline V gives CDR1 SEHNR, CDR2 FQNEAQ (reference sequence). The CDR3 covers 15 residues. CDR3 residues: CASSLLEGGQREQFF. In DNA, the CDR3 is TGTGCCAGCAGCTTATTAGAGGGGGGGCAGCGCGAGCAGTTCTTC.

This clonotype has more than one count but fewer than ten. The CDR3 spells CASSLVTVNEQYF. The CDR3 DNA reads as TGCGCCAGCAGCTTGGTGACAGTCAACGAGCAGTACTTC. The V gene is TRBV5-1, the J gene TRBJ2-7, with a weak D call TRBD1 (5 bases). V was pared by 0 bases and J by 5 bases, with 9 bases between. The germline V gene encodes CDR1 SGHRS and CDR2 YFSETQ. CDR3 length: 13 residues. Full variable domain (remainder filled in from reference TRBV5-1 and TRBJ2-7): KAGVTQTPRYLIKTRGQQVTLSCSPISGHRSVSWYQQTPGQGLQFLFEYFSETQRNKGNFPGRFSGRQFSNSRSEMNVSTLELGDSALYLCASSLVTVNEQYFGPGTRLTVT.

The chain has TRBV24-1 and TRBJ2-3, with D uncertain. The CDR3 sequence is 16 residues long. V lost 1 base and J lost 0, with 10 bases in between. Germline CDR1 and CDR2: KGHDR and SFDVKD. The CDR3 loop is CATSDFAQTSTDTQYF. CDR3 DNA sequence: TGTGCCACCAGTGATTTTGCCCAGACTAGCACAGATACGCAGTATTTT.

The chain carries TRBV18 and TRBJ2-1, with 9 bases matching TRBD1. V dropped 2 bases and J dropped 4; count of bases not matched to a gene: 0. The CDR3 has 14 residues. Germline V CDR1 and CDR2: KGHSH, LQKENI. CDR3 region: CASSPDRGYNEQFF. CDR3 bases: TGTGCCAGCTCACCAGACAGGGGGTACAATGAGCAGTTCTTC.

This clonotype has only a few counts. The chain carries TRBV7-9 and TRBJ1-2; D unresolved. Germline CDR1 and CDR2: SEHNR and FQNEAQ (reference sequence). Trimming removed 5 bases from V and 0 bases from J, with 13 bases in between. This CDR3 contains 15 residues. The chain's CDR3 is CASSRQTVTNYGYTF. CDR3 coding DNA: TGTGCCAGCAGCCGCCAGACTGTAACTAACTATGGCTACACCTTC.

This clonotype was counted only a few times. This sequence joins TRBV12-3 or TRBV12-4 and TRBJ2-4; possible D gene TRBD1, 6 bases. The CDR3 extends over 11 amino acids. Trimming stripped 4 bases from V and 12 bases from J, with 10 bases between. The DNA of the CDR3 is TGTGCCAGCAGTTACAGGGTCGGTCAGTACTTC. This codes for CASSYRVGQYF.

This clonotype occurred a few times. This chain uses TRBV7-9 with TRBJ1-2; TRBD1 matches 10 bases. This CDR3 comprises 15 residues. V dropped 3 bases and J dropped 8; count of bases not matched to a gene: 9. Germline lookup yields CDR1 SEHNR and CDR2 FQNEAQ (reference sequence). CDR3 sequence reads: CASSLWSGTGVGYTF. The CDR3 DNA sequence: TGTGCCAGCAGCTTGTGGTCCGGGACAGGGGTCGGCTACACCTTC.

Concerning this clonotype itself: One end of the junction varies from germline; a read error may be responsible. The DNA of the CDR3 is TGTGCCAGCAGCTACTCCCCGGGACAGCTCAATCAGCCCCAGCATTTT. Residues: CASSYSPGQLNQPQHF. The chain is built from TRBV6-2 or TRBV6-3 and TRBJ1-5; TRBD1 matches at 7 bases. Looked up from germline, CDR1 is MNHEY and CDR2 is SVGEGT. The CDR3 sequence is 16 residues long.

This clonotype showed up just a few times. This rearrangement joins TRBV7-9 to TRBJ1-2; D remains ambiguous. The germline V gene has CDR1 SEHNR and CDR2 FQNEAQ (reference sequence). The CDR3 contains 14 residues. V shed 2 bases and J shed 4 bases, with 11 bases lying between them. The CDR3 is CASSLSGESYGYTF. As DNA, the CDR3 is TGTGCCAGCAGCTTATCCGGGGAAAGCTATGGCTACACCTTC.

This clonotype was detected only a few times. The chain carries TRBV7-3 and TRBJ2-3; D is perhaps TRBD1 or TRBD2 (5 bases each). The CDR3 is 14 amino acids. The germline V gene encodes CDR1 SGHTA and CDR2 FQGTGA. Trimming took 9 bases from V and 0 from J, leaving 13 bases between them. The CDR3 DNA is TGTGCCAGTCGGGGTGGGGCGAGCACAGATACGCAGTATTTT. Translating it yields CASRGGASTDTQYF.

The count of this clonotype is one. The rearrangement links TRBV9 to TRBJ2-2, with D perhaps matching TRBD2 (5 bases). Per germline, CDR1 SGDLS and CDR2 YYNGEE. This CDR3 has 16 residues. Trimming took 4 bases from V and 2 from J, leaving 15 bases between them. CDR3 amino acids: CASSPVGRGNTGELFF. The CDR3 DNA follows: TGTGCCAGCAGCCCAGTAGGTCGGGGAAACACCGGGGAGCTGTTTTTT.

This chain links TRBV7-2 with TRBJ2-1; D is unclear. The CDR3 is 14 amino acids. V shed 2 bases and J shed 7 bases, with 12 bases lying between them. Germline-derived CDR1 and CDR2 are SGHTA and FQGNSA. The DNA of the CDR3 is TGTGCCAGCAGCTTAAGGTCCCCCGTAAATGAGCAGTTCTTC. It is translated as CASSLRSPVNEQFF.

This clonotype appeared once. This rearrangement joins TRBV7-9 to TRBJ2-1, with 8 bases fitting TRBD2. Germline-derived CDR1 and CDR2 are SEHNR and FQNEAQ (reference sequence). V lost 10 bases and J lost 10; bases outside the gene matches: 15. The CDR3 loop spans 14 amino acids. The DNA for the CDR3 is TGTGCCACTCTCCCGGGACTAGACGTCCGGGAGCAGTTCTTC. Translation gives CATLPGLDVREQFF.